A single sample gave rise to the 5 T cell receptor beta chains below, sequenced in a study of blood T cell repertoires in COVID-19. Sequencing was performed with immunoSEQ multiplex PCR; in TCRdb, only in-frame clones are kept and a portion is missing. The sample yields around 120,000 clones, around 86% seen once. The specimen sequenced was peripheral blood. Source of these receptors: a woman in her 70s with acute or convalescent COVID-19.

The V call is TRBV6-5, the J call TRBJ2-7; D remains unclear. The CDR3 length is 14 residues. Germline CDR1 and CDR2: MNHEY and SVGAGI. The V end was cut by 6 bases, the J end by 6 bases, with 18 bases between. The CDR3 coding sequence is TGTGCCAGCAGCTTGCTAGTTAATGACGGCGAGCAGTACTTC. Its protein product is CASSLLVNDGEQYF.

The rearrangement uses TRBV2 and TRBJ1-1, with a weak D call TRBD1 (6 bases). Trimming took 3 bases from V and 0 from J, leaving 8 bases between them. The CDR3 extends over 14 amino acids. Germline CDR1 reads SNHLY; CDR2 reads FYNNEI. CDR3 sequence (DNA): TGTGCCAGCAGTGATCAGGGGTTGAACACTGAAGCTTTCTTT. It is translated as CASSDQGLNTEAFF.

The table lists this clone with a few counts. This chain joins TRBV11-3 and TRBJ2-3; D unresolved. Trimming removed 6 bases at V and 2 bases at J, with 12 bases between. The germline CDR1 and CDR2 sequences are SGHNT and YENEEA. This CDR3 is 14 amino acids long. The DNA of the CDR3 is TGTGCCAGCAGGTCCGATTTACTCACAGATACGCAGTATTTT. Translating gives CASRSDLLTDTQYF.

The rearrangement links TRBV7-2 to TRBJ2-2; 9 positions match TRBD2. The germline CDR1 and CDR2 sequences are SGHTA and FQGNSA. The CDR3 is 16 residues long. Germline trimming cut 7 bases from V and 3 bases from J; bases unmatched to any gene: 9. The CDR3 sequence: CASNSRQRGDTGELFF. CDR3 in DNA: TGTGCCAGCAACTCAAGACAGCGGGGGGACACCGGGGAGCTGTTTTTT. Looking up the rest from reference TRBV7-2 and TRBJ2-2 gives the full variable domain: GAGVSQSPSNKVTEKGKDVELRCDPISGHTALYWYRQSLGQGLEFLIYFQGNSAPDKSGLPSDRFSAERTGGSVSTLTIQRTQQEDSAVYLCASNSRQRGDTGELFFGEGSRLTVL.

The chain uses TRBV19 and TRBJ1-1; no firm D call. The V end was cut by 10 bases, the J end by 0 bases, with 15 bases between. Germline V gives CDR1 LNHDA, CDR2 SQIVND (reference sequence). The CDR3 is made up of 14 amino acids. CDR3 residues: CAIKPGSMNTEAFF. CDR3 sequence (DNA): TGTGCCATTAAGCCGGGAAGCATGAACACTGAAGCTTTCTTT.